This T cell receptor beta chain derives from a study of blood T cell repertoires in COVID-19. About the research overall: Material from acute and convalescent COVID-19 was sourced from the United States, Italy and Spain. Sources were T cells, B-cell-depleted T cells, or PBMCs; the material itself was cDNA or gDNA.

Participants were aged about 18 to 100 years from around 25 US areas. Each participant's cohort was designated according to participant-reported clinical history. The CDR3 contains 13 residues. The germline V and J ends were trimmed by 5 bases and 8 bases, with 13 bases remaining between them. Germline V lookup: CDR1 SGHRS, CDR2 YFSETQ. Profiling relied on immunoSEQ multiplex PCR, and the TCRdb table lists in-frame clones only, not all of them. The repertoire has approximately 220,000 clones, 80% to 90% of them found once; the top ten carry about 4%. The origin of this receptor is a woman in her 40s with acute COVID-19. Sequenced input: PBMCs or T cells enriched from blood (not recorded which). V usage is TRBV5-1 and J usage is TRBJ1-4; D is unclear. This CDR3 is CASSRSEAEKLFF. The CDR3, as DNA: TGCGCCAGCAGTAGAAGCGAGGCCGAAAAACTGTTTTTT.